The rows below give T cell receptor beta chains drawn from one sample of a study of Ad26.COV2.S vaccination and SARS-CoV-2 variants. Assay used: immunoSEQ multiplex PCR; TCRdb lists only in-frame clones, some missing. This table holds 300,000 to 350,000 clones, 80% to 90% found once. The sample in question was peripheral blood, obtained in a trial of Ad26.COV2.S vaccine versus placebo. The receptors stem from a person between 18 and 60 years old who received the Ad26.COV2.S COVID-19 vaccine or a placebo. Both conserved end residues are part of each CDR3. A D gene is named only where the DNA matches it firmly. For some rows the clone size is stated as once, few or many, or as a class when expanded; others skip it.

CDR3aa	CDR3nt	v_gene	j_gene	abundance	d_gene
CASSKVGRNNEKLFF	TGTGCCAGCAGCAAAGTAGGTCGGAATAATGAAAAACTGTTTTTT	TRBV21-1	TRBJ1-4	-	-
CASSVSGSQAYEQYF	TGTGCCAGCAGCGTGAGCGGGAGCCAAGCCTACGAGCAGTACTTC	TRBV9	TRBJ2-7	-	TRBD2
CASQLASEVSTDTQYF	TGTGCCAGCCAGCTTGCTAGTGAGGTGTCCACAGATACGCAGTATTTT	TRBV28	TRBJ2-3	-	-
CASKNAGEQETQYF	TGTGCCAGCAAAAACGCAGGGGAACAAGAGACCCAGTACTTC	TRBV5-4	TRBJ2-5	-	-
CASSGSGGGYGYTF	TGTGCCAGCAGTGGGTCCGGGGGCGGCTATGGCTACACCTTC	TRBV2	TRBJ1-2	-	-
CASSQDAPNTNSPLHF	TGCGCCAGCAGCCAAGATGCACCTAATACCAATTCACCCCTCCACTTT	TRBV4-3	TRBJ1-6	-	-
CASSLPGTSGYNEQFF	TGCGCCAGCAGCTTGCCGGGGACTAGCGGATACAATGAGCAGTTCTTC	TRBV5-1	TRBJ2-1	-	TRBD2
CASSEDRLSDTQYF	TGTGCCAGCAGTGAGGACAGGTTATCAGATACGCAGTATTTT	TRBV6-4	TRBJ2-3	once	TRBD1
CASSRTPGQGIGTTDTQYF	TGCGCCAGCAGTCGGACCCCCGGACAGGGGATTGGGACCACAGATACGCAGTATTTT	TRBV23-1	TRBJ2-3	once	TRBD1
CASSQAGPWDSPLHF	TGTGCCAGCAGCCAAGCAGGTCCCTGGGATTCACCCCTCCACTTT	TRBV14	TRBJ1-6	many	-
CASGESEAFF	TGTGCCAGCGGTGAATCTGAAGCTTTCTTT	TRBV6-1	TRBJ1-1	-	-
CASSNGAGAETQYF	TGCGCCAGCAGCAATGGGGCTGGGGCAGAGACCCAGTACTTC	TRBV5-1	TRBJ2-5	-	-
CASSAERQGKETQYF	TGTGCCAGCAGTGCAGAGCGACAGGGGAAAGAGACCCAGTACTTC	TRBV2	TRBJ2-5	-	TRBD1
CASNQAGGGQETQYF	TGTGCCAGCAACCAAGCGGGAGGGGGCCAAGAGACCCAGTACTTC	TRBV2	TRBJ2-5	-	TRBD2
CASSDRTGAGEQYF	TGTGCCAGCAGTGATAGGACGGGGGCGGGCGAGCAGTACTTC	TRBV2	TRBJ2-7	-	-
CASSMGVTYEQYF	TGTGCCAGTAGTATGGGAGTGACCTACGAGCAGTACTTC	TRBV19	TRBJ2-7	few	-
CASSRGTGPPEAFF	TGTGCCAGCAGCCGAGGGACAGGGCCCCCTGAAGCTTTCTTT	TRBV14	TRBJ1-1	-	TRBD1
CASSLSSAQDEQYF	TGTGCCAGCAGTTTATCCAGTGCACAAGACGAGCAGTACTTC	TRBV28	TRBJ2-7	-	-
CASSEFGVHSGNTIYF	TGTGCCAGCAGTGAATTCGGCGTCCACTCTGGAAACACCATATATTTT	TRBV6-1	TRBJ1-3	-	-
CASSSWTSARAGELFF	TGTGCCAGCAGTTCTTGGACTAGCGCCCGGGCCGGGGAGCTGTTTTTT	TRBV7-9	TRBJ2-2	-	TRBD2
CASRRQGTDNEKLFF	TGTGCCAGCAGGAGACAGGGCACGGATAATGAAAAACTGTTTTTT	TRBV6-4	TRBJ1-4	-	TRBD1
CASSPKRTGISNSPLHF	TGTGCCAGCAGCCCCAAGCGGACAGGAATCTCTAATTCACCCCTCCACTTT	TRBV11-2	TRBJ1-6	many	TRBD1
CAWGRTLNYGYTF	TGTGCCTGGGGTAGGACACTCAACTATGGCTACACCTTC	TRBV30	TRBJ1-2	-	-
CASSSQGTYGYTF	TGTGCCAGTAGTTCTCAGGGGACCTATGGCTACACCTTC	TRBV19	TRBJ1-2	once	-
CASSLVSASSYEQYF	TGTGCCAGCAGCTTGGTATCGGCGAGCTCCTACGAGCAGTACTTC	TRBV5-6	TRBJ2-7	-	-
CASSLGRNYNSPLHF	TGTGCCAGCAGCTTGGGTCGGAACTATAATTCACCCCTCCACTTT	TRBV5-6	TRBJ1-6	-	-
CASSPQQGNYGYTF	TGTGCCAGTAGCCCCCAACAGGGGAACTATGGCTACACCTTC	TRBV19	TRBJ1-2	-	TRBD1
CASSYGGGNTEAFF	TGTGCCAGCAGTTACGGTGGGGGAAACACTGAAGCTTTCTTT	TRBV6-6	TRBJ1-1	-	-
CASGPGAGAGELFF	TGCGCCAGCGGACCGGGCGCTGGCGCCGGGGAGCTGTTTTTT	TRBV4-1	TRBJ2-2	-	-
CASSLGGAGVSYGYTF	TGTGCCAGCAGTTTGGGGGGGGCAGGGGTTAGCTATGGCTACACCTTC	TRBV28	TRBJ1-2	-	-
CASEFQGNQPQHF	TGTGCCAGCGAATTTCAGGGCAATCAGCCCCAGCATTTT	TRBV6-6	TRBJ1-5	-	-
CASSSPESVIGGYTF	TGCGCCAGCAGCTCCCCTGAGAGTGTAATAGGTGGCTACACCTTC	TRBV5-1	TRBJ1-2	-	-
CASSPDPQGSRGEQYF	TGTGCCAGCTCACCAGACCCACAGGGTAGTAGGGGCGAGCAGTACTTC	TRBV18	TRBJ2-7	-	-
CASRLSTGDGYTF	TGTGCCAGCAGACTAAGCACCGGAGATGGCTACACCTTC	TRBV27	TRBJ1-2	few	-
CATSEETGAWAQYF	TGTGCCACCAGTGAGGAGACAGGGGCCTGGGCCCAGTACTTC	TRBV24-1	TRBJ2-5	-	TRBD1
CASSQEGAYEQYF	TGTGCCAGCAGCCAAGAGGGAGCCTACGAGCAGTACTTC	TRBV3-1/TRBV3-2	TRBJ2-7	-	-
CASSSPSGGLPQETQYF	TGTGCCAGCAGCTCTCCCTCGGGGGGACTACCCCAGGAGACCCAGTACTTC	TRBV7-2	TRBJ2-5	-	TRBD2
CASTPTQGAYEQYF	TGTGCCAGCACCCCAACACAGGGGGCCTACGAGCAGTACTTC	TRBV21-1	TRBJ2-7	-	-
CASSQGAEAFF	TGTGCCAGCAGCCAAGGGGCTGAAGCTTTCTTT	TRBV6-2/TRBV6-3	TRBJ1-1	few	-
CASSPQLSGLANYGYTF	TGTGCCAGCAGCCCTCAACTCTCGGGGCTTGCTAACTATGGCTACACCTTC	TRBV7-9	TRBJ1-2	few	-
CASRDRESYEQYF	TGTGCCAGCCGGGACAGGGAGTCCTACGAGCAGTACTTC	TRBV12-3/TRBV12-4	TRBJ2-7	-	TRBD1
CSVTQGADTEAFF	TGCAGCGTAACACAGGGGGCGGACACTGAAGCTTTCTTT	TRBV29-1	TRBJ1-1	-	TRBD1
CASSHHQTGTNYGYTF	TGTGCCAGCAGCCACCACCAGACAGGAACTAACTATGGCTACACCTTC	TRBV4-2	TRBJ1-2	-	-
CASSSPTRPDTQYF	TGTGCCAGCAGTTCCCCTACTAGGCCAGATACGCAGTATTTT	TRBV27	TRBJ2-3	-	-
CASSLTTSGSYEQYF	TGTGCCAGCAGTTTAACGACTAGCGGGAGTTACGAGCAGTACTTC	TRBV27	TRBJ2-7	-	TRBD2
CASSEGSPGANVLTF	TGTGCCAGCAGCGAAGGGAGCCCTGGGGCCAACGTCCTGACTTTC	TRBV7-2	TRBJ2-6	-	-
CASSMTGSAYEQYF	TGTGCCAGCAGCATGACAGGGTCGGCCTACGAGCAGTACTTC	TRBV28	TRBJ2-7	few	TRBD1
CATGRTLSNQPQHF	TGTGCCACCGGCAGGACACTAAGCAATCAGCCCCAGCATTTT	TRBV28	TRBJ1-5	-	-
CASSLGEGLTDTQYF	TGCGCCAGCAGCTTGGGGGAGGGCCTCACAGATACGCAGTATTTT	TRBV5-1	TRBJ2-3	-	TRBD2
CASSRTGDSYNSPLHF	TGCGCCAGCAGCCGGACAGGGGATTCCTATAATTCACCCCTCCACTTT	TRBV5-1	TRBJ1-6	once	TRBD1
CASTPDRGGNEQYF	TGTGCCAGTACCCCGGACAGGGGTGGAAACGAGCAGTACTTC	TRBV19	TRBJ2-7	-	TRBD1
CASSLEVPGRSEAFF	TGCGCCAGCAGCTTGGAGGTTCCGGGTAGAAGTGAAGCTTTCTTT	TRBV5-1	TRBJ1-1	-	-